This T cell receptor (beta chain) was obtained from a study of T cell responses to AZD1222 COVID-19 vaccine. Study background: Second doses were pooled across both intervals (about 4 or about 12 weeks). Points from the study as a whole: Only a handful of individuals given AZD1222 were seropositive at baseline. Most donors were white British, females outnumbered males, and clonal diversity was possibly underestimated.

A note on this clone: The target antigen is unknown.

Losses at the gene ends were 5 bases for V and 5 bases for J; bases not matched to a gene: 7. In germline, CDR1 is MNHEY, CDR2 SVGAGI. The length of the CDR3 is 14 residues. Repertoires were generated with immunoSEQ multiplex PCR, while TCRdb's copy carries only in-frame clones and drops some. This sample has around 120,000 clones; about 85% occur once, and the top ten carry 2.4%. This sequence was found in an adult in good health. This specimen consisted of peripheral blood, obtained on day 0 of AZD1222 vaccination. The chain carries TRBV6-5 and TRBJ2-7, with 9 bases lining up with TRBD1. The CDR3 reads CASSLDRGINEQYF. The DNA for the CDR3 is TGTGCCAGCAGTCTGGACAGGGGTATCAACGAGCAGTACTTC.